Below are 30 T cell receptor beta chains sequenced from a single sample in a study of T cells after yellow fever vaccination. TCRdb reprocessed the 5' RACE reads with MiXCR, giving one entry per CDR3 protein. The data contain some 560,000 distinct CDR3 sequences, less than 20% of them singletons. The source material was PBMCs, sampled roughly 5 days after the first yellow fever vaccination. The source of these receptors is a young man who received the YFV17D yellow fever vaccine.

This clonotype has a handful of counts. J is TRBJ2-1 and V is TRBV6-5; 7 nucleotides match TRBD1. Germline V gene data show CDR1 as MNHEY and CDR2 as SVGAGI. J lost 9 bases, V lost 10 bases, and 15 bases had no gene match. This CDR3 spans 14 amino acids. The DNA for the CDR3 is TGTGCCACCAATTTCGACAGGGATGGATTTGAGCAGTTCTTC. This translates into CATNFDRDGFEQFF.

This clonotype has just a few counts. V usage is TRBV9 and J usage is TRBJ2-3, with a possible D match to TRBD2 (6 bases). This CDR3 is 14 amino acids long. The germline CDR1 and CDR2 sequences are SGDLS and YYNGEE. Trimming took 1 base from V and 6 from J, leaving 12 bases between them. CDR3 sequence reads: CASSVFGGWDTQYF. For the CDR3, the DNA is TGTGCCAGCAGCGTATTCGGGGGATGGGATACGCAGTATTTT.

J is TRBJ2-5 and V is TRBV6-1; 7 positions agree with TRBD1. The ends lost 3 bases at V and 1 base at J; junction bases unmatched: 11. Germline V gives CDR1 MNHNS, CDR2 SASEGT. This CDR3 spans 17 amino acids. CDR3 sequence reads: CASSDVRIRTGQETQYF. The CDR3 region has the DNA TGTGCCAGCAGTGATGTGAGAATTAGGACAGGCCAAGAGACCCAGTACTTC.

The gene calls are TRBV5-1 and TRBJ2-7; 7 bases fit TRBD2. The ends lost 4 bases at V and 4 bases at J; junction bases unmatched: 8. Germline V gene lookup returns CDR1 SGHRS and CDR2 YFSETQ. CDR3 length equals 14 residues. This CDR3 reads CASSPGGYQYEQYV. The CDR3 DNA follows: TGCGCCAGCAGCCCCGGGGGGTATCAATACGAGCAGTACGTC.

This clonotype was seen at least ten times. The genes are TRBV25-1 and TRBJ2-1; TRBD1 matches at 7 bases. J lost 0 bases, V lost 5 bases, and 7 bases had no gene match. The CDR3 covers 16 residues. Germline assignment: CDR1 MGHDK and CDR2 SYGVNS. CDR3: CASSTDRASSYNEQFF. The CDR3 region has the DNA TGTGCCAGCAGTACTGACAGGGCCAGCTCCTACAATGAGCAGTTCTTC.

This clonotype was observed a handful of times. The chain employs TRBV27 and TRBJ1-1, with D perhaps TRBD1 (6 bases). The CDR3 has 15 residues. CDR1 and CDR2 from the germline V gene are MNHEY and SMNVEV (reference sequence). Trimming cost V 4 bases and J 1 base, with 13 bases left between them. For the CDR3, the DNA is TGTGCCAGCAGTTATCAGGGGTGGGCGAACACTGAAGCTTTCTTT. Protein product: CASSYQGWANTEAFF.

This clonotype was counted between two and nine times. This chain joins TRBV7-9 and TRBJ2-2; the D is unclear. This CDR3 is built from 16 residues. Per the germline V gene, CDR1 is SEHNR and CDR2 is FQNEAQ (reference sequence). V was pared by 7 bases and J by 0 bases, with 15 bases between. CDR3 residues: CASTLFSPANTGELFF. For the CDR3, the DNA is TGTGCCAGCACCCTCTTTTCCCCCGCGAACACCGGGGAGCTGTTTTTT.

The chain carries TRBV4-3 and TRBJ1-2, with D possibly TRBD1 on 5 matching bases. The germline gives CDR1 LGHNA, CDR2 YSLEER. V gave up 0 bases and J gave up 6 bases, with 14 bases separating them. The CDR3 runs 15 residues. The chain's CDR3 is CASSQDRAGRNGYTF. CDR3 nucleotide sequence: TGCGCCAGCAGCCAAGATCGGGCAGGGAGGAATGGCTACACCTTC.

This clonotype has just a few counts. The CDR3: CAWSVSPPYEQYF. In DNA, the CDR3 is TGTGCCTGGAGTGTAAGTCCCCCCTACGAGCAGTACTTC. The V call is TRBV30, the J call TRBJ2-7; no definite D call. Germline assignment: CDR1 GTSNPN and CDR2 SVGIG (reference sequence). The CDR3 contains 13 residues. V was cut by 0 bases and J by 2 bases, with 8 bases left in between. Variable domain in full (rest from reference TRBV30 and TRBJ2-7): SQTIHQWPATLVQPVGSPLSLECTVEGTSNPNLYWYRQAAGRGLQLLFYSVGIGQISSEVPQNLSASRPQDRQFILSSKKLLLSDSGFYLCAWSVSPPYEQYFGPGTRLTVT.

The chain recombines TRBV2 with TRBJ1-5, with D perhaps matching TRBD1 (6 bases). Germline lookup yields CDR1 SNHLY and CDR2 FYNNEI. V was clipped by 5 bases and J by 6 bases, with 17 bases between them. This CDR3 spans 15 amino acids. CDR3 DNA sequence: TGTGCCAGCAGTCGGGACACCAGGGGTGGTCAGCCCCAGCATTTT. Its translation: CASSRDTRGGQPQHF.

The table lists this clonotype with a few counts. The chain links TRBV6-2 or TRBV6-3 to TRBJ2-1; no clear D gene. The germline V gene has CDR1 MNHEY and CDR2 SVGEGT. V dropped 4 bases and J dropped 6 bases, with 10 bases sitting between them. This CDR3 is built from 13 residues. CDR3 coding DNA: TGTGCCAGCAGTTGGGGATGGGGCAATGAGCAGTTCTTC. Translated: CASSWGWGNEQFF.

A few counts support this clonotype. This chain connects TRBV12-3 or TRBV12-4 to TRBJ1-2, with D unresolved. V lost 2 bases, J lost 0 bases, and 16 bases lay in between. The length of the CDR3 is 17 residues. CDR3 DNA sequence: TGTGCCAGCAGTTTAACCAGACGCGCCCTTCCTAACTATGGCTACACCTTC. Translation gives CASSLTRRALPNYGYTF.

The rearrangement links TRBV4-2 to TRBJ2-3, with TRBD2 matching 7 bases. There are 12 residues in the CDR3. Germline V CDR1 and CDR2: LGHNA, YNFKEQ. With V trimmed by 4 bases and J by 8 bases, 3 bases remained unmatched. Here the CDR3 DNA reads TGTGCCAGCAGCCTAGTAGCGGGTACGCAGTATTTT. Encoded protein: CASSLVAGTQYF.

This clonotype has only a few counts. The chain joins TRBV12-3 or TRBV12-4 to TRBJ2-2, with 9 bases identical to TRBD1. Germline trimming cut 6 bases from V and 5 bases from J; bases unmatched to any gene: 7. CDR3 size: 15 residues. In DNA form, the CDR3 reads TGTGCCAGCAGACACACCGGGACAGGGACCGGGGAGCTGTTTTTT. It encodes CASRHTGTGTGELFF.

This chain links TRBV9 with TRBJ1-4, with 8 bases lining up with TRBD1. V shed 3 bases and J 0 bases; nucleotides not matched to a gene: 4. The CDR3 runs to 16 residues. Germline V lookup: CDR1 SGDLS, CDR2 YYNGEE. CDR3 sequence: CASSDQGAATNEKLFF. The CDR3 DNA sequence: TGTGCCAGCAGCGACCAGGGGGCGGCAACTAATGAAAAACTGTTTTTT.

This clonotype has a count of ten or more. This chain links TRBV4-3 with TRBJ1-3; perhaps TRBD1 as D (5 bases). The germline V and J ends were trimmed by 0 bases and 3 bases, with 9 bases remaining between them. The germline CDR1 and CDR2 sequences are LGHNA and YSLEER. The CDR3 sequence is 15 residues long. CDR3 protein: CASSQDGADGNTIYF. The CDR3 coding sequence is TGCGCCAGCAGCCAAGATGGGGCGGATGGAAACACCATATATTTT.

The chain carries TRBV7-9 and TRBJ1-6; D not resolved. Germline V gene lookup returns CDR1 SEHNR and CDR2 FQNEAQ (reference sequence). This CDR3 region has 15 residues. V was shortened by 4 bases and J by 7 bases, with 14 bases between the two germline ends. The CDR3 loop reads CASSSYDSANSPLHF. CDR3 DNA: TGTGCCAGCAGCTCGTATGATTCAGCCAATTCACCCCTCCACTTT.

A few counts support this clonotype. The V call is TRBV20-1, the J call TRBJ1-4; 9 bases are a match to TRBD1. CDR3 length: 12 amino acids. CDR1 is DFQATT, CDR2 SNEGSKA, per germline (reference sequence). The ends lost 6 bases at V and 11 bases at J; junction bases unmatched: 7. The CDR3, as DNA: TGCAGTGCCCACTCCGGGACAGGGAAACTGTTTTTT. This translates into CSAHSGTGKLFF.

This clonotype was seen only a few times. The V call is TRBV4-3, the J call TRBJ2-3, with D uncertain. Looked up from germline, CDR1 is LGHNA and CDR2 is YSLEER. The CDR3 is 14 residues long. V was cut by 1 base and J by 4 bases, with 9 bases left in between. In DNA, the CDR3 is TGCGCCAGCAGCCAAGCGAACGTGGCAGATACGCAGTATTTT. It translates to CASSQANVADTQYF.

The rearrangement joins TRBV21-1 to TRBJ2-5. TRBV21-1 is a pseudogene. This CDR3 has 16 amino acids. The CDR3 DNA sequence: TGTGCCAGCAGCAAACGCCCAAATCACCACGAAGAGACCCAGTACTTC. It is translated as CASSKRPNHHEETQYF.

In its sample, this clonotype was seen a few times. V gene TRBV7-3 combines with J gene TRBJ1-6; 9 nucleotides match TRBD1. J lost 9 bases, V lost 1 base, and 4 bases had no gene match. There are 15 residues in the CDR3. The germline V gene encodes CDR1 SGHTA and CDR2 FQGTGA. The CDR3 spells CASSLMGQGVSPLHF. CDR3 bases: TGTGCCAGCAGCTTAATGGGACAGGGTGTTTCACCCCTCCACTTT.

This clonotype appeared once. The rearrangement links TRBV5-6 to TRBJ1-6, with 10 bases aligning to TRBD1. This CDR3 spans 19 amino acids. With 2 bases clipped from V and 0 bases from J, the junction kept 8 bases outside the gene matches. Germline-derived CDR1 and CDR2 are SGHDT and YYEEEE. The CDR3 region has the DNA TGTGCCAGCAGCTTAATGGGACAGGGGACGAGCTCCTATAATTCACCCCTCCACTTT. This encodes CASSLMGQGTSSYNSPLHF.

The chain employs TRBV7-2 and TRBJ2-3; the D is unclear. Trimming pared 6 bases from V and 3 bases from J, leaving 10 bases between. Germline V gene lookup returns CDR1 SGHTA and CDR2 FQGNSA. This CDR3 has 13 amino acids. The CDR3, as DNA: TGTGCCAGCAGTTACGACGGGACAGATACGCAGTATTTT. Protein: CASSYDGTDTQYF.

The table lists this clonotype with a few counts. The rearrangement uses TRBV18 and TRBJ2-1; D unclear. The V gene's germline CDR1 is KGHSH and CDR2 LQKENI. This CDR3 has 13 amino acids. Deletions cut 3 bases from V and 5 bases from J, with 8 bases between. For the CDR3, the DNA is TGTGCCAGCTCACCCATTATAAACAATGAGCAGTTCTTC. Its protein product is CASSPIINNEQFF.

There are a few counts of this clonotype. The chain has TRBV29-1 and TRBJ1-1; the D is unclear. CDR3 length equals 12 residues. Trimming shortened V by 5 bases and J by 5 bases, and 12 bases separated the two germline ends. The germline gives CDR1 SQVTM, CDR2 ANQGSEA. CDR3 region: CSVRVIVTEAFF. The CDR3 DNA is TGCAGCGTTCGTGTTATTGTAACTGAAGCTTTCTTT.

The sample holds a few counts of this clonotype. The rearrangement links TRBV10-3 to TRBJ2-3, with D possibly being TRBD2 (5 bases). Germline CDR1 and CDR2: ENHRY and SYGVKD. Trimming cost V 2 bases and J 0 bases, with 12 bases left between them. This CDR3 contains 16 residues. CDR3 DNA sequence: TGTGCCATCAGTGAGCCCGTCGGGGTCAGCACAGATACGCAGTATTTT. It is translated as CAISEPVGVSTDTQYF.

The CDR3 loop is CSARGTELQPQHF. The CDR3 DNA reads as TGCAGTGCTAGAGGGACAGAGCTTCAGCCCCAGCATTTT. The rearrangement joins TRBV20-1 to TRBJ1-5, with a possible D match to TRBD1 (6 bases). V was pared by 1 base and J by 6 bases, with 10 bases between. The germline CDR1 and CDR2 sequences are DFQATT and SNEGSKA (reference sequence). The CDR3 runs to 13 residues.

This sequence joins TRBV18 and TRBJ2-3; 7 bases are a match to TRBD2. Germline CDR1 KGHSH, CDR2 LQKENI. The V gene end was trimmed by 2 bases and the J gene end by 3 bases; junction bases not matched to a gene: 2. CDR3 length: 14 amino acids. CDR3 sequence: CASSPTAGTDTQYF. CDR3 nucleotide sequence: TGTGCCAGCTCACCAACAGCGGGGACAGATACGCAGTATTTT.

The chain uses TRBV11-1 and TRBJ1-2, with D possibly matching TRBD1 (6 bases). V was trimmed by 4 bases and J by 1 base, leaving 25 bases between them. Looked up from germline, CDR1 is SGHAT and CDR2 is FQDESV (reference sequence). CDR3 size: 19 residues. The CDR3 is CASSSSVDSPIRNNYGYTF. In nucleotides, the CDR3 is TGTGCCAGCAGCTCCTCCGTGGACAGCCCAATAAGAAATAACTATGGCTACACCTTC.

The chain couples TRBV11-2 to TRBJ1-2; unclear D gene. Germline V CDR1 and CDR2: SGHAT, FQNNGV. This CDR3 comprises 12 residues. V was shortened by 0 bases and J by 5 bases, with 4 bases between the two germline ends. The CDR3 spells CASSLEQYGYTF. The CDR3 bases are TGTGCCAGCAGCTTAGAACAGTATGGCTACACCTTC.